The rows below give T cell receptor beta chains drawn from one sample of a study of cytomegalovirus exposure and HLA in healthy donors. Method: immunoSEQ multiplex PCR; TCRdb's copy keeps in-frame clones and lacks some. The table records about 110,000 clones, around three quarters of them present only once. Sequencing was carried out using PBMCs. Every receptor here comes from a young woman in good health and CMV-seronegative. CDR3s include the opening cysteine and the closing phenylalanine or tryptophan. Each record gives: V gene, J gene, clone size, D gene, CDR3 protein, CDR3 DNA. The D gene is left open where the match is weak. Not every row has a clone size; where given, it reads once, few, many or a size class.

>TRBV27|TRBJ2-7|once|-
CASSLGGGRVRYEQYF
TGTGCCAGCAGTTTGGGAGGGGGTCGAGTTCGGTACGAGCAGTACTTC
>TRBV7-2|TRBJ2-7|-|TRBD1
CASSHGQGVLYEQYF
TGTGCCAGCAGCCACGGACAGGGGGTACTCTACGAGCAGTACTTC
>TRBV5-6|TRBJ1-1|-|-
CASSPTGGLNTEAFF
TGTGCCAGCAGCCCGACTGGCGGCTTGAACACTGAAGCTTTCTTT
>TRBV19|TRBJ2-3|-|-
CASSRGLTRSTDTQYF
TGTGCCAGTAGTCGAGGACTTACCCGTAGCACAGATACGCAGTATTTT
>TRBV14|TRBJ2-3|-|-
CASSPETVRSDTQYF
TGTGCCAGCAGCCCCGAGACAGTACGATCAGATACGCAGTATTTT
>TRBV2|TRBJ1-4|-|-
CASSELQTGKEKLFF
TGTGCCAGCAGTGAACTCCAGACGGGGAAGGAAAAACTGTTTTTT
>TRBV29-1|TRBJ2-7|once|-
CSVSQDSYEQYF
TGCAGCGTCTCACAGGACTCCTACGAGCAGTACTTC
>TRBV2|TRBJ1-5|-|-
CASRNAYRDQPQHF
TGTGCCAGCAGGAACGCATACAGGGATCAGCCCCAGCATTTT
>TRBV30|TRBJ2-5|-|-
CAWSVRLAPETQYF
TGTGCCTGGAGTGTAAGGCTAGCCCCAGAGACCCAGTACTTC
>TRBV5-8|TRBJ1-6|-|-
CASSFSSPLHF
TGTGCCAGCAGCTTTAGTTCACCCCTCCACTTT
>TRBV11-2|TRBJ2-7|-|TRBD2
CASSPGLVSGEQYF
TGTGCCAGCAGCCCGGGACTAGTAAGCGGAGAGCAGTACTTC
>TRBV25-1|TRBJ1-1|-|TRBD1
CASTMGQGAGGAFF
TGTGCCAGCACCATGGGACAGGGGGCGGGTGGAGCTTTCTTT
>TRBV7-8|TRBJ1-2|-|-
CASSLMGQGGGGYTF
TGTGCCAGCAGCTTAATGGGCCAGGGCGGGGGTGGCTACACCTTC
>TRBV5-1|TRBJ2-5|-|TRBD2
CASSAGPSGGAGETQYF
TGCGCCAGCAGCGCCGGGCCAAGCGGGGGGGCAGGGGAGACCCAGTACTTC
>TRBV6-4|TRBJ2-6|once|-
CASALTHDSGANVLTF
TGTGCCAGCGCCCTGACTCACGACTCTGGGGCCAACGTCCTGACTTTC
>TRBV5-1|TRBJ1-5|-|TRBD1
CASSLSGGDQPQHF
TGCGCCAGCAGCTTGTCAGGGGGCGATCAGCCCCAGCATTTT
>TRBV10-2|TRBJ2-1|-|TRBD2
CASSAVLAGVLAEQFF
TGCGCCAGCAGTGCTGTATTAGCGGGAGTGTTAGCTGAGCAGTTCTTC
>TRBV7-9|TRBJ1-1|-|TRBD1
CASSFQGAKTEAFF
TGTGCCAGCAGCTTCCAGGGGGCGAAAACTGAAGCTTTCTTT
>TRBV5-6|TRBJ2-7|-|TRBD2
CASYREAVYEQYF
TGTGCCAGCTATCGGGAGGCGGTCTACGAGCAGTACTTC
>TRBV7-3|TRBJ1-6|few|-
CASSATSTGSSPLHF
TGTGCCAGCAGCGCGACAAGTACAGGGTCCTCACCCCTCCACTTT
>TRBV4-2|TRBJ1-2|-|-
CASSQAGSNARLGYTF
TGTGCCAGCAGCCAAGCGGGGTCTAATGCTAGACTCGGCTACACCTTC
>TRBV30|TRBJ1-5|once|-
CAWSVPGWVGQPQHF
TGTGCCTGGAGTGTACCGGGATGGGTGGGGCAGCCCCAGCATTTT
>TRBV5-8|TRBJ1-1|-|TRBD1
CASSLFPGQGGTEAFF
TGTGCCAGCAGCTTGTTCCCAGGACAGGGGGGCACTGAAGCTTTCTTT
>TRBV6-5|TRBJ1-1|-|TRBD1
CASKPDRGNTEAFF
TGTGCCAGCAAACCCGACAGGGGGAACACTGAAGCTTTCTTT
>TRBV2|TRBJ1-2|-|-
CASRGDKTNYGYTF
TGTGCCAGCAGGGGGGACAAAACTAACTATGGCTACACCTTC
>TRBV30|TRBJ2-7|few|TRBD2
CAWSQKTSGRGREQYF
TGTGCCTGGAGTCAAAAGACTAGCGGGAGGGGTCGCGAGCAGTACTTC
>TRBV14|TRBJ1-1|-|-
CASSQNSLATTEAFF
TGTGCCAGCAGCCAAAACAGTTTGGCTACTACTGAAGCTTTCTTT
>TRBV5-1|TRBJ2-2|-|TRBD1
CASSLTPGGSNTGELFF
TGCGCCAGCAGCTTGACTCCAGGGGGATCGAACACCGGGGAGCTGTTTTTT
>TRBV5-1|TRBJ1-4|-|TRBD1
CASSFGSTGDEKLFF
TGCGCCAGCAGCTTTGGTTCGACAGGGGACGAAAAACTGTTTTTT
>TRBV5-1|TRBJ1-4|-|TRBD1
CASSPDRGGEKLFF
TGCGCCAGCAGCCCGGACAGGGGGGGTGAAAAACTGTTTTTT
>TRBV6-6|TRBJ1-1|-|TRBD1
CASSYSGQGEFEAFF
TGTGCCAGCAGTTACTCTGGACAGGGGGAATTCGAAGCTTTCTTT
>TRBV5-5|TRBJ1-1|-|-
CASSPTAGTPEAFF
TGTGCCAGCAGCCCCACGGCCGGGACTCCTGAAGCTTTCTTT
>TRBV19|TRBJ2-4|few|-
CASSISGAKNIQYF
TGTGCCAGTAGTATATCCGGGGCCAAAAACATTCAGTACTTC
>TRBV18|TRBJ1-6|-|TRBD1
CASSPGQGLPFSPLHF
TGTGCCAGCTCACCGGGACAGGGCCTTCCATTCTCACCCCTCCACTTT
>TRBV7-3|TRBJ1-2|-|-
CASSLTGDGYGYTF
TGTGCCAGCAGCTTGACCGGGGATGGCTATGGCTACACCTTC
>TRBV18|TRBJ1-3|-|-
CASSPTGSSGNTIYF
TGTGCCAGCTCACCTACAGGGTCCTCTGGAAACACCATATATTTT
>TRBV6-5|TRBJ2-1|few|TRBD1
CASSYGDRGSNEQFF
TGTGCCAGCAGTTACGGGGACAGGGGGTCGAATGAGCAGTTCTTC
>TRBV5-1|TRBJ1-1|-|-
CASSYSTQKVGAFF
TGCGCCAGCAGCTACTCTACACAGAAGGTCGGAGCTTTCTTT
>TRBV5-1|TRBJ1-2|-|-
CASSLVRNYGYTF
TGCGCCAGCAGCTTGGTACGGAACTATGGCTACACCTTC
>TRBV7-9|TRBJ1-3|-|-
CASSLLKRGNSGNTIYF
TGTGCCAGCAGCTTATTAAAGAGAGGGAACTCTGGAAACACCATATATTTT
>TRBV19|TRBJ2-1|-|TRBD2
CASSSTTGLAGPSEQFF
TGTGCCAGTAGTTCTACTACGGGACTAGCGGGGCCTAGTGAGCAGTTCTTC
>TRBV6-4|TRBJ1-1|-|TRBD1
CASSRETGGGTEAFF
TGTGCCAGCTCGAGAGAAACAGGGGGCGGCACTGAAGCTTTCTTT
>TRBV13|TRBJ1-1|-|-
CASSLVQGGTEAFF
TGTGCCAGCAGCTTAGTCCAGGGAGGCACTGAAGCTTTCTTT
>TRBV27|TRBJ1-1|few|TRBD1
CASGWTGEAFF
TGTGCCAGCGGGTGGACAGGTGAAGCTTTCTTT
>TRBV19|TRBJ2-3|-|-
CASRFEGADTQYF
TGTGCCAGTAGGTTTGAGGGGGCAGATACGCAGTATTTT
>TRBV27|TRBJ2-2|-|TRBD2
CASSRLAPGELFF
TGTGCCAGCAGTAGACTAGCGCCCGGGGAGCTGTTTTTT